These T cell receptor beta chains were read from a single sample in a study of T cells in Graves' hyperthyroidism and ophthalmopathy. TCRdb reprocessed the multiplex PCR reads via MiXCR and lists one record per CDR3 protein. The table records over 150,000 distinct CDR3 sequences, about a sixth of them present only once. Sequencing was carried out using blood. Every receptor here comes from a woman in her fifties or sixties with Graves' hyperthyroidism. CDR3s leave out the opening cysteine and the closing phenylalanine or tryptophan.

J: TRBJ1-4; V: TRBV7-8; CDR3: ASSNRGSTNEKLF
J: TRBJ2-3; V: TRBV5-1; CDR3: ASSLVATDGDTQY
J: TRBJ1-2; V: TRBV6-1; CDR3: ASSSTTRQGAGYGYT
J: TRBJ2-1; V: TRBV28; CDR3: ASSSGDATYNEQF
J: TRBJ1-5; V: TRBV19; CDR3: ASSIRGQLRNQPQH
J: TRBJ1-1; V: TRBV5-4; CDR3: ASSPPGSRASF
J: TRBJ1-3; V: TRBV28; CDR3: ASSQPLEDTIY
J: TRBJ1-1; V: TRBV24-1; CDR3: ATSEGNRMNTEAF
J: TRBJ1-1; V: TRBV6-1; CDR3: ATRRGRGGVSTEAF
J: TRBJ1-2; V: TRBV12-3/TRBV12-4; CDR3: ASSRGALGYT
J: TRBJ1-5; V: TRBV20-1; CDR3: SARDRTGYGNQPQH
J: TRBJ2-1; V: TRBV5-6; CDR3: ASSLMTETYNEQF
J: TRBJ1-6; V: TRBV6-6; CDR3: ASSYSPENYNSPLH
J: TRBJ2-1; V: TRBV7-9; CDR3: ASSPIRGVSYNEQF
J: TRBJ2-2; V: TRBV19; CDR3: ASSMGTGELF
J: TRBJ2-7; V: TRBV20-1; CDR3: SARDAGHYSYEQY
J: TRBJ1-5; V: TRBV2; CDR3: ASSSVGINQPQH
J: TRBJ2-1; V: TRBV28; CDR3: ASSLRSRAPDEQF
J: TRBJ1-2; V: TRBV4-3; CDR3: ASSQDLGDWGYT
J: TRBJ1-1; V: TRBV5-1; CDR3: ASSRGQGMNTEAF
J: TRBJ2-5; V: TRBV7-2; CDR3: ASSLRSPPRGQETQY
J: TRBJ2-2; V: TRBV29-1; CDR3: SVGRGGGPNTGELF
J: TRBJ1-5; V: TRBV11-2; CDR3: ASSPTPGQPQH
J: TRBJ2-7; V: TRBV20-1; CDR3: SARQLAAYEQY